This T cell receptor beta chain was recovered during a study of cytomegalovirus exposure and HLA in healthy donors. Whole-study findings and limits: Cytomegalovirus-associated status was assigned to approximately 160 TCR beta chains. In vitro, a few CMV-associated chains proved specific for CMV antigens.

The method was immunoSEQ multiplex PCR; TCRdb's version includes in-frame clones alone and lacks a portion of them. The sample comprises about 250,000 clones, around nine tenths of which are singletons, and roughly 2.5% rests with the top ten. The CDR3 spans 14 residues. V was clipped by 4 bases and J by 6 bases; unmatched bases: 8. Germline V CDR1 and CDR2: MDHEN, SYDVKM. As regards this clone: The antigen remains unidentified.

This TCR came from a man between 18 and 35 years old in good health and CMV-seronegative. Sequencing used PBMCs. V and J are TRBV28 and TRBJ1-1, with 7 bases identical to TRBD1. CDR3 in amino acids: CASSSPGQRPEAFF. CDR3 coding DNA: TGTGCCAGCAGTTCCCCGGGACAGAGACCTGAAGCTTTCTTT.